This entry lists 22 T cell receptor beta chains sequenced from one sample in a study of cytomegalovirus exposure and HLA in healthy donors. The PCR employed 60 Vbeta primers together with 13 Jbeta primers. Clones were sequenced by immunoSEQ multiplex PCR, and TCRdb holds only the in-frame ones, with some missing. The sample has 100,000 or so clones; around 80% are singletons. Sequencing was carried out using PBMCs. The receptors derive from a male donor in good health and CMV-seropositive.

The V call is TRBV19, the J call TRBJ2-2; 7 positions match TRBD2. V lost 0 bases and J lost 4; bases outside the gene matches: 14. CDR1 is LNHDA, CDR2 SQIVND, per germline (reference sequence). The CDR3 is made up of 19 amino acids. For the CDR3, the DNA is TGTGCCAGTAGTATAGATAGACCGACGGGGACTACTTCCACCGGGGAGCTGTTTTTT. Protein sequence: CASSIDRPTGTTSTGELFF.

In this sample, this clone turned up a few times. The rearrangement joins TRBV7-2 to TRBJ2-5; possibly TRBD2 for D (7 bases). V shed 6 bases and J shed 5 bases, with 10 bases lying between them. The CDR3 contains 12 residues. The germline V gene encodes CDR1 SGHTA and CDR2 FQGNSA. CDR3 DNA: TGTGCCAGCAGGGGGGGGCTGGAGACCCAGTACTTC. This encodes CASRGGLETQYF.

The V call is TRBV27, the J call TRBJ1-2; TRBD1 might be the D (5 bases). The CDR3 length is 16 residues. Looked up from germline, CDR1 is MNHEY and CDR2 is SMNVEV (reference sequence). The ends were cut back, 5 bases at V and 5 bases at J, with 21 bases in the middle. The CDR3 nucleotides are TGTGCCAGCAGTCGCTCCGGTGGGGGGTCTCCGTATGGCTACACCTTC. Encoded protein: CASSRSGGGSPYGYTF.

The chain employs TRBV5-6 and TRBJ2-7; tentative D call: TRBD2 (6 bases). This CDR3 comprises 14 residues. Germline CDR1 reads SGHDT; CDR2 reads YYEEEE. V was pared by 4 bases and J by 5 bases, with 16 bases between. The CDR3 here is CASSGGRGSHEQYF. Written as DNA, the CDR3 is TGTGCCAGCAGCGGCGGACGGGGGTCCCACGAGCAGTACTTC.

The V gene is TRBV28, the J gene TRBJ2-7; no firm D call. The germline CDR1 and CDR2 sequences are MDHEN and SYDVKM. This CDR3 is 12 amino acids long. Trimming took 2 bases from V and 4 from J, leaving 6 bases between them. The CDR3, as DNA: TGTGCCAGCAGTTTAATCGGGTACGAGCAGTACTTC. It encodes CASSLIGYEQYF.

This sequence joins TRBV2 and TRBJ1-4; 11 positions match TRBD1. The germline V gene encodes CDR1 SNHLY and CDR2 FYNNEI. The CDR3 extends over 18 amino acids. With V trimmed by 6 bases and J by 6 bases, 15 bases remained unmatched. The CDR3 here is CASRFRTGGAMVDEKLFF. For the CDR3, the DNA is TGTGCCAGCAGATTTAGGACAGGGGGCGCCATGGTTGATGAAAAACTGTTTTTT.

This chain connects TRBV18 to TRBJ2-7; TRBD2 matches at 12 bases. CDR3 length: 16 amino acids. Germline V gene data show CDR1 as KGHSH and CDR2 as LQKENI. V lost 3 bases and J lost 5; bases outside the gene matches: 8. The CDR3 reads CASSPPLAGGINEQYF. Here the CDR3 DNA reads TGTGCCAGCTCACCTCCTCTAGCGGGGGGGATAAACGAGCAGTACTTC.

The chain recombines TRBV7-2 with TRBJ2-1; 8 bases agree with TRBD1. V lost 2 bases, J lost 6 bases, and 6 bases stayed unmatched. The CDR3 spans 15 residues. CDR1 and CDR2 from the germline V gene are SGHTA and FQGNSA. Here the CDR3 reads CASSLSQGAFNEQFF. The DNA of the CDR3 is TGTGCCAGCAGCTTATCTCAGGGGGCATTCAATGAGCAGTTCTTC.

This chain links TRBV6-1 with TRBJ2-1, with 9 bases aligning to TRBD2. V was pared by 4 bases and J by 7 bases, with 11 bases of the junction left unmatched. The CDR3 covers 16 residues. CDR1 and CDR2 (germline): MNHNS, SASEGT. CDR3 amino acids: CASSGGRRGGANEQFF. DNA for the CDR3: TGTGCCAGCAGTGGTGGTAGGCGGGGGGGCGCGAATGAGCAGTTCTTC.

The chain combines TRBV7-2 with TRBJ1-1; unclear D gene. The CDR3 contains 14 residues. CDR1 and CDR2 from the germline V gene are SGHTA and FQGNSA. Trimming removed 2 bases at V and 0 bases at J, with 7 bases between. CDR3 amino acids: CASSLQAVNTEAFF. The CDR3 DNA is TGTGCCAGCAGCTTACAGGCAGTGAACACTGAAGCTTTCTTT.

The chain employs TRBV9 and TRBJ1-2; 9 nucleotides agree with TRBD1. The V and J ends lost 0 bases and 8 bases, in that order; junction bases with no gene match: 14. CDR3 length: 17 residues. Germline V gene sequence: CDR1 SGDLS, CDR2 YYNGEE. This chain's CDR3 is CASSVDGGTGKYRGYTF. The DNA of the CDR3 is TGTGCCAGCAGCGTAGACGGGGGGACAGGGAAATATAGGGGCTACACCTTC.

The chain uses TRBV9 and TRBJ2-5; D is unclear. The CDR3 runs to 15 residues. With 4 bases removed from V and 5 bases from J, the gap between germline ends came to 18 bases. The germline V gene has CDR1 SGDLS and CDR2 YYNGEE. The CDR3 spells CASSSGPTRRETQYF. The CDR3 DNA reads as TGTGCCAGCAGCTCTGGGCCCACTCGAAGGGAGACCCAGTACTTC.

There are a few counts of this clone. CDR3 coding DNA: TGTGCCAGCAGCCTCGAGTCAGGGGGGTCTTACAATGAGCAGTTCTTC. It specifies CASSLESGGSYNEQFF. The V call is TRBV7-2, the J call TRBJ2-1, with D tentatively TRBD1 (7 bases). The germline CDR1 and CDR2 sequences are SGHTA and FQGNSA. V gave up 5 bases and J gave up 4 bases, with 18 bases separating them. This CDR3 has 16 residues.

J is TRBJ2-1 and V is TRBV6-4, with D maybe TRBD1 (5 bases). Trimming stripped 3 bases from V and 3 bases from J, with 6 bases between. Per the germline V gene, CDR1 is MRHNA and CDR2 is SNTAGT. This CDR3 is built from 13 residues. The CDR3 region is CASSDDSYNEQFF. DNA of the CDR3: TGTGCCAGCAGTGATGACAGCTACAATGAGCAGTTCTTC.

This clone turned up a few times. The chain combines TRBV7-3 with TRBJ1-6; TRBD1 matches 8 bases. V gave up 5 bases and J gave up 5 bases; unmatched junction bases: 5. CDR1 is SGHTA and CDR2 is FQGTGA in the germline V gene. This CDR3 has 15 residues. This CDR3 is CASSPTGGNNSPLHF. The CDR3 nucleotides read TGTGCCAGCAGCCCCACAGGGGGGAATAATTCACCCCTCCACTTT.

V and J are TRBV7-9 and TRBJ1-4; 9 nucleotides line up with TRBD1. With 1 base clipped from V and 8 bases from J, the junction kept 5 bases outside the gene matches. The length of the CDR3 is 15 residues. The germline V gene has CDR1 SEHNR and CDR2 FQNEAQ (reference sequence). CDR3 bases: TGTGCCAGCAGCTTAGAATATGGGACAGGGGAAAAACTGTTTTTT. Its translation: CASSLEYGTGEKLFF.

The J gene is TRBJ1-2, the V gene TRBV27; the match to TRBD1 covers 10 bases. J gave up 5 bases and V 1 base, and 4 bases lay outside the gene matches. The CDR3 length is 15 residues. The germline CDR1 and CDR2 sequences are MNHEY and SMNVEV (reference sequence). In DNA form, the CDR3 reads TGTGCCAGCAGTTTATTTCGGGACAGGGGATATGGCTACACCTTC. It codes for CASSLFRDRGYGYTF.

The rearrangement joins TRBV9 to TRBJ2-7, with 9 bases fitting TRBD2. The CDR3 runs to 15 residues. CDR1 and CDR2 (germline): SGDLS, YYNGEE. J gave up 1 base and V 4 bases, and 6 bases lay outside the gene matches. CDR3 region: CASSPRTSGSYEQYF. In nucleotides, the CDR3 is TGTGCCAGCAGCCCTAGAACTAGCGGGTCCTACGAGCAGTACTTC.

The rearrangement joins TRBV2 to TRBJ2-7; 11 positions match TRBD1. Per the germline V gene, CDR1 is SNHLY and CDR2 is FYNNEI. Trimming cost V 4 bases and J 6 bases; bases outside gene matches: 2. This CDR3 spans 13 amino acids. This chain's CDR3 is CASSVGTGGEQYF. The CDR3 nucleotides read TGTGCCAGCAGTGTAGGGACAGGGGGCGAGCAGTACTTC.

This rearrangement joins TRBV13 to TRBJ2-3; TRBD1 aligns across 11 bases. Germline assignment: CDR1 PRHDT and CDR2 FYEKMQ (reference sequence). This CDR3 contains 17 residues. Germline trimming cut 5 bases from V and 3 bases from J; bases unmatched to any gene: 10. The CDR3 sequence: CASSRPGTGGRTDTQYF. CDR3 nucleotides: TGTGCCAGCAGCCGCCCGGGGACAGGGGGTAGAACAGATACGCAGTATTTT.

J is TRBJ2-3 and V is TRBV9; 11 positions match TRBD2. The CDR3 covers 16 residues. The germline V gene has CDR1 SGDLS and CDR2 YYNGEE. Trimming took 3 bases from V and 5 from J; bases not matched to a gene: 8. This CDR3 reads CASSATGLAGGDTQYF. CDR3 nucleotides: TGTGCCAGCAGCGCCACAGGGCTAGCGGGGGGAGATACGCAGTATTTT.

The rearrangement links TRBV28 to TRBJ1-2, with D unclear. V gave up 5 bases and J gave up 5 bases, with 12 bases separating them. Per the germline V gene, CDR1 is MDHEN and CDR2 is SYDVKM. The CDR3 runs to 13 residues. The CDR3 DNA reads TGTGCCAGCAGTGCGCCCGGGATATATGGCTACACCTTC. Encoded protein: CASSAPGIYGYTF.